This entry concerns a single T cell receptor (beta chain). Antigen specificity is unknown. Method: immunoSEQ multiplex PCR; TCRdb's copy keeps in-frame clones and lacks some. This table holds roughly 160,000 clones, 85% to 90% found once. The sample is drawn from a study of T cell responses to AZD1222 COVID-19 vaccine. Study summary: Both about-4-week and about-12-week second-dose recipients were combined. The study's findings and limits: Donors skewed white British and female; clonal diversity was possibly underestimated. Spike-specific TCR breadth and depth both grew after two AZD1222 doses.

Looked up from germline, CDR1 is SGHRS and CDR2 is YFSETQ. The V segment lost 2 bases and the J segment 4 bases; nucleotides outside the gene matches: 5. CDR3 length equals 14 residues. The material sequenced was peripheral blood, taken on day 0 of AZD1222 vaccination. The TCR was taken from an adult in good health. This sequence joins TRBV5-1 and TRBJ1-1; 7 bases are shared with TRBD1. In nucleotides, the CDR3 is TGCGCCAGCAGCTTTTACAGGGGTACCACTGAAGCTTTCTTT. As protein: CASSFYRGTTEAFF. The whole variable domain, remainder taken from reference TRBV5-1 and TRBJ1-1, is KAGVTQTPRYLIKTRGQQVTLSCSPISGHRSVSWYQQTPGQGLQFLFEYFSETQRNKGNFPGRFSGRQFSNSRSEMNVSTLELGDSALYLCASSFYRGTTEAFFGQGTRLTVV.